The rows below give T cell receptor beta chains drawn from one sample of a study of blood T cell repertoires in COVID-19. Using immunoSEQ multiplex PCR, the repertoire was profiled, and TCRdb retains in-frame clones only, with some absent. The sample lists roughly 14,000 clones; 85% to 90% were seen once. Sequencing used peripheral blood. All receptors come from a woman of 80 years or more with COVID-19, enrolled during active disease. Both conserved end residues are part of each CDR3. The D gene is left open where the match is weak. Clone size appears in some rows only: once, few, many, or a class for an expanded clone.

D	size	V	J	DNA	CDR3
.	.	TRBV28	TRBJ1-5	TGTGCCAGCAACCCACAGGGTGCGGGTTTGGGGGTCCCCCAGCATTTT	CASNPQGAGLGVPQHF
.	few	TRBV11-2	TRBJ2-7	TGTGCCAGCAGCTCCCTGGTGGGAGTCGAGCAGTACTTC	CASSSLVGVEQYF
.	.	TRBV7-9	TRBJ2-2	TGTGCCAGCAGGCCGAGCGGGCAGACTCCCGGGGAGCTGTTTTTT	CASRPSGQTPGELFF
TRBD2	.	TRBV12-5	TRBJ2-5	TGTGCTAGTGGTTTGTCGGGGGGATTGGAGACCCAGTACTTC	CASGLSGGLETQYF
.	few	TRBV5-6	TRBJ2-3	TGTGCCAGCAGCACCGGACAGTATTTCACAGATACGCAGTATTTT	CASSTGQYFTDTQYF
.	.	TRBV10-3	TRBJ1-2	TGTGCCATCAGTGAGAACAGGGACTATGGCTACACCTTC	CAISENRDYGYTF
TRBD2	.	TRBV27	TRBJ2-7	TGTGCCAGCAGTTCCCTTGGTAGCGGGGATCCCTACGAGCAGTACTTC	CASSSLGSGDPYEQYF
.	.	TRBV6-5	TRBJ1-4	TGTGCCAGCACCAAACGGGGGGGCCAGGATGAAAAACTGTTTTTT	CASTKRGGQDEKLFF
TRBD2	.	TRBV6-2/TRBV6-3	TRBJ2-2	TGTGCCAGCAGTATACAAACCCCTTCCGGGACTAGCGGGAGTCCCACCGGGGAGCTGTTTTTT	CASSIQTPSGTSGSPTGELFF
TRBD1	.	TRBV18	TRBJ1-6	TGTGCCAGCTCGGACCGGGACAGGGGGTATAATTCACCCCTCCACTTT	CASSDRDRGYNSPLHF
.	.	TRBV7-2	TRBJ1-2	TGTGCCAGCAGCCTTAGTACCGACACCATCTACACCTTC	CASSLSTDTIYTF
.	once	TRBV7-3	TRBJ2-5	TGTGCCAGCAGCCCGACAGGCCTCCAAGAGACCCAGTACTTC	CASSPTGLQETQYF
.	.	TRBV2	TRBJ1-4	TGTGCCAGCAGCGGGACTGGCGAAAAACTGTTTTTT	CASSGTGEKLFF
TRBD1	.	TRBV7-9	TRBJ2-7	TGTGCCAGCAGCCCCGGACAGGGAAAAACCTACGAGCAGTACTTC	CASSPGQGKTYEQYF
.	.	TRBV6-5	TRBJ1-5	TGTGCCAGCAGTTACTCTTCGGGACAGCCCCAGCATTTT	CASSYSSGQPQHF
.	.	TRBV2	TRBJ1-6	TGTGCCAGCAGTGACGACGGAGATTCACCCCTCCACTTT	CASSDDGDSPLHF
TRBD2	.	TRBV5-8	TRBJ2-7	TGTGCCAGCAGCTTGAATCTAGCGGCTTACGAGCAGTACTTC	CASSLNLAAYEQYF
.	.	TRBV5-1	TRBJ2-1	TGCGCCAGCAGCTTAGCCGGACTGAGAAGCTCCTACAATGAGCAGTTCTTC	CASSLAGLRSSYNEQFF
TRBD2	.	TRBV4-1	TRBJ2-7	TGCGCCAGCAGCCACAACGCCGGGACTAGCGGGGGGGATAAGTACTTC	CASSHNAGTSGGDKYF
.	few	TRBV18	TRBJ1-5	TGTGCCAGCCGCGCGGGGGGAAATAGCAATCAGCCCCAGCATTTT	CASRAGGNSNQPQHF
.	.	TRBV7-2	TRBJ1-1	TGTGCCAGCAGCCCTATACGAGGAAGGGGCTGGCATGAGAACACTGAAGCTTTCTTT	CASSPIRGRGWHENTEAFF
TRBD2	.	TRBV28	TRBJ2-2	TGTGCCAGCAGTTTATGGAGACTAGCGGGAGGGCCCGGGGAGCTGTTTTTT	CASSLWRLAGGPGELFF
.	.	TRBV5-1	TRBJ1-1	TGCGCCAGCAGCTTGGCCACAAACACTGAAGCTTTCTTT	CASSLATNTEAFF
.	.	TRBV28	TRBJ2-1	TGTGCCTCAGGGGGGAGTAGGGATGAGCAGTTCTTC	CASGGSRDEQFF
TRBD1	.	TRBV24-1	TRBJ2-5	TGTGCCACCAGTGAGGGGACAGGGGGCGCGGAGACCCAGTACTTC	CATSEGTGGAETQYF
.	.	TRBV19	TRBJ2-7	TGTGCCAGTAGCACGACAGTTAATTACGAGCAGTACTTC	CASSTTVNYEQYF
.	.	TRBV7-2	TRBJ1-1	TGTGCCAGCAGCTTAGTGAGGGGGGGGTACACTGAAGCTTTCTTT	CASSLVRGGYTEAFF
TRBD2	.	TRBV5-1	TRBJ2-7	TGCGCCAGCAGCTTGGGAGAGGGCGGGAGGTCCCTTTACGAGCAGTACTTC	CASSLGEGGRSLYEQYF
.	.	TRBV6-4	TRBJ2-1	TGTGCCAGCAGTGACCCGTCTAGCCGACATGAGCAGTTCTTC	CASSDPSSRHEQFF
.	.	TRBV12-3/TRBV12-4	TRBJ2-5	TGTGCCAGCGGGCGGGTCCAAGAGACCCAGTACTTC	CASGRVQETQYF
.	medium-sized	TRBV5-1	TRBJ2-1	TGCGCCAGCAGCGGCGCGGGGGACAACAATGAGCAGTTCTTC	CASSGAGDNNEQFF
TRBD2	once	TRBV14	TRBJ2-3	TGTGCCAGCAGCCGACTAGCGGGGGCCACCGGCACAGATACGCAGTATTTT	CASSRLAGATGTDTQYF
.	.	TRBV18	TRBJ1-1	TGTGCCAGCTCACCAACGCGGGGGGACACTGAAGCTTTCTTT	CASSPTRGDTEAFF
.	.	TRBV5-1	TRBJ2-1	TGCGCCAGCAGCTTGGCCCAGCGGACCTACAATGAGCAGTTCTTC	CASSLAQRTYNEQFF
TRBD2	.	TRBV10-3	TRBJ2-5	TGTGCCACGCTCGGGAGGGCCCAAGAGACCCAGTACTTC	CATLGRAQETQYF
.	.	TRBV7-9	TRBJ2-2	TGTGCCAGCAGCTTAGGAGTTACGAACACCGGGGAGCTGTTTTTT	CASSLGVTNTGELFF
TRBD2	few	TRBV7-2	TRBJ2-2	TGTGCCAGCAGCTTTCGAGCGGGAGGGGGCACCGGGGAGCTGTTTTTT	CASSFRAGGGTGELFF
.	.	TRBV27	TRBJ1-5	TGTGCCAGCAGTTCCCCATTCAGCAATCAGCCCCAGCATTTT	CASSSPFSNQPQHF
.	.	TRBV7-6	TRBJ2-2	TGTGCCAGCAGCTTATCCGGGAGATCGAACACCGGGGAGCTGTTTTTT	CASSLSGRSNTGELFF
.	.	TRBV28	TRBJ1-1	TGTGCCAGCAGTTCCCCGGGACAGAACACTGAAGCTTTCTTT	CASSSPGQNTEAFF
.	.	TRBV7-2	TRBJ1-5	TGTGCCAGCAGCGTTGGGGAGGGGGTGCTTGGACCCCAGCATTTT	CASSVGEGVLGPQHF